This TCR beta chain originates from a study of CXCR3-negative and CXCR3-positive naive CD8 T cells. In the study overall: Sequencing brought in about 135 million TRB reads altogether, and each library got about 1.5 +/- 0.3 million.

UMI-labeled 5' RACE TRB cDNA libraries were prepared from the cells. No DNA is given; TCRdb re-called the 5' RACE reads and lists each CDR3 protein once. The sample holds around 140,000 distinct CDR3 sequences. Regarding the study as a whole: Much lower diversity was found in memory CD8+ cells, while both naive subsets had comparably high diversity.

A remark on this clonotype: Its target is not known.

The germline gives CDR1 DFQATT, CDR2 SNEGSKA (reference sequence). The length of the CDR3 is 17 residues. Within the CD8+ T cell compartment, naive cells were CD45RO-CCR7+CD27+CD95-. The V gene is TRBV20-1, the J gene TRBJ1-4; TCRdb's assignment of TRBD1 cannot be checked, as there is no DNA. The receptor comes from a human donor in good health. Some clones in this sample may be carry-over from other donors' samples. The sequencing input was naive CXCR3- CD8+ T cells from blood. The subset is: CD45RO-CCR7+CD27+CD95- naive CD8+ T cells lacking CXCR3 (TNR3-). The CDR3 sequence: CSARERGEVGDDEKLFF.